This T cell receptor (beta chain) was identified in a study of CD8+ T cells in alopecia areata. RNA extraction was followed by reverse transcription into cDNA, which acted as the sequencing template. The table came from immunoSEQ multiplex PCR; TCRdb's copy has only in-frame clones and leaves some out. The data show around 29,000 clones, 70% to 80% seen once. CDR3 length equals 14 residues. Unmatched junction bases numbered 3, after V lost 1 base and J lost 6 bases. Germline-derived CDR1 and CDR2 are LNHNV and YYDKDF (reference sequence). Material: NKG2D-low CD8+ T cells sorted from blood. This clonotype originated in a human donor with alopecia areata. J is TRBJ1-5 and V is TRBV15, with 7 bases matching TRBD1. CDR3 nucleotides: TGTGCCACCAGCAGAGGCAGGGGGAGTCAGCCCCAGCATTTT. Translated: CATSRGRGSQPQHF.